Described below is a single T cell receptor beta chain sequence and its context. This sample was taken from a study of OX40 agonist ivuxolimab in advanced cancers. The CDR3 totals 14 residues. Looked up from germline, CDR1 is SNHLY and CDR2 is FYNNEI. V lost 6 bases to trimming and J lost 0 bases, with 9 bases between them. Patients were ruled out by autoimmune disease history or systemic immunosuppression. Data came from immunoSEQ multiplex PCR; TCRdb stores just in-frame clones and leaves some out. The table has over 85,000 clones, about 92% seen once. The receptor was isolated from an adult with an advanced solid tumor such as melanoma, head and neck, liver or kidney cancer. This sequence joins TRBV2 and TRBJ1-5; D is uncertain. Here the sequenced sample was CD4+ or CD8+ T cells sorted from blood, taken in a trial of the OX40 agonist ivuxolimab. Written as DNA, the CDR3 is TGTGCCAGCAGGGAGGGAAATAGCAATCAGCCCCAGCATTTT. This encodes CASREGNSNQPQHF.